The following is a T cell receptor beta chain sequence with its context. The data are from a study of blood T cell repertoires in COVID-19. Study details: Spain, Italy and the United States supplied samples that represented acute and convalescent COVID-19. Sources were T cells, B-cell-depleted T cells, or PBMCs; the material itself was cDNA or gDNA.

As originally analysed: Reference gene primer amplification in the assay estimated nucleated cell counts. Method: immunoSEQ multiplex PCR; TCRdb's copy keeps in-frame clones and lacks some. From that table come the V and J calls and clone size; the DNA was used to work out D and trimming. Of fewer than 200,000 clones in the sample, about 93% were seen once. CDR1 is MNHEY and CDR2 is SMNVEV in the germline V gene (reference sequence). The CDR3 has 14 residues. The V gene lost 5 bases and the J gene lost 5 bases, with 15 bases spanning the gap. Specimen: peripheral blood. The chain uses TRBV27 and TRBJ2-5; D possibly corresponds to TRBD2 (6 bases). This clonotype was obtained from a woman aged 50 to 60 with acute or convalescent COVID-19. The CDR3 sequence: CASSPATSWETQYF. The CDR3, as DNA: TGTGCCAGCAGTCCTGCGACTAGTTGGGAGACCCAGTACTTC.